This is a list of T cell receptor beta chains from one sample in a study of T cells in Graves' hyperthyroidism and ophthalmopathy. TCRdb recomputed calls from the multiplex PCR reads with MiXCR, one row per CDR3 protein. Of approximately 360,000 distinct CDR3 sequences listed, 20% to 30% are singletons. The sample taken for sequencing was blood. Receptors originate from a man aged 45-60 years with Graves' hyperthyroidism. Both conserved end residues are part of each CDR3. The order of the fields is D gene, V gene, clone size, J gene, CDR3 protein, CDR3 DNA. A D gene is named only where the DNA matches it firmly. Clone sizes are given selectively: once, few, many, or a class where the clone is expanded.

TRBD1	TRBV6-2/TRBV6-3	.	TRBJ1-2	CASSYPSDRGHGYTF	TGTGCCAGCAGTTACCCCTCGGACAGGGGACATGGCTACACCTTC
.	TRBV27	many	TRBJ2-7	CASSYGFSYEQYF	TGTGCCAGCAGTTATGGTTTCTCCTACGAGCAGTACTTC
TRBD2	TRBV11-2	.	TRBJ2-3	CASSPAGGYTDTQYF	TGTGCCAGCAGCCCAGCGGGAGGGTACACAGATACGCAGTATTTT
TRBD2	TRBV12-3/TRBV12-4	few	TRBJ2-1	CASSPRRGTSGTYLYNEQFF	TGTGCCAGCAGTCCGCGTCGCGGGACTAGCGGGACCTACCTCTACAATGAGCAGTTCTTC
TRBD2	TRBV27	many	TRBJ2-7	CASSLFASGSGEQYF	TGTGCCAGCAGTTTATTCGCTAGCGGGAGTGGAGAGCAGTACTTC
TRBD1	TRBV7-3	.	TRBJ2-3	CASSPQAQGEDTRYF	TGTGCCAGCAGCCCCCAGGCCCAGGGGGAAGATACGCGGTATTTT
.	TRBV2	few	TRBJ1-2	CASGHRWGFNYGYTF	TGTGCCAGCGGACACCGTTGGGGTTTTAACTATGGCTACACCTTC
.	TRBV6-1	few	TRBJ2-5	CASSERWDPQETQYF	TGTGCCAGCAGTGAAAGGTGGGACCCACAAGAGACCCAGTACTTC
TRBD2	TRBV30	few	TRBJ2-7	CAWTLGSGSMYEQYF	TGTGCCTGGACGCTCGGTAGCGGGAGCATGTACGAGCAGTACTTC
.	TRBV12-3/TRBV12-4	once	TRBJ2-7	CASSFTVQPGYEQYF	TGTGCCAGCAGTTTTACGGTTCAGCCGGGCTACGAGCAGTACTTC
.	TRBV2	medium-sized	TRBJ1-1	CASSGGLSNTEAFF	TGTGCCAGCAGTGGGGGACTATCGAACACTGAAGCTTTCTTT
TRBD1	TRBV20-1	.	TRBJ1-6	CSASPQGIRSPLHF	TGCAGTGCTTCCCCACAGGGGATCAGATCACCCCTCCACTTT
TRBD1	TRBV2	.	TRBJ1-3	CASSEPGQGVSGNTIYF	TGTGCCAGCAGTGAACCGGGACAGGGCGTCTCTGGAAACACCATATATTTT
.	TRBV11-2	many	TRBJ1-1	CASSPRGIMNTEAFF	TGTGCCAGCAGCCCTCGTGGCATCATGAACACTGAAGCTTTCTTT
.	TRBV12-3/TRBV12-4	many	TRBJ2-7	CASSSLYEQYF	TGTGCCAGCAGTTCTCTGTACGAGCAGTACTTC
.	TRBV18	.	TRBJ2-7	CASSPGSHEQYF	TGTGCCAGCTCACCGGGGTCCCACGAGCAGTACTTC
.	TRBV7-9	many	TRBJ2-7	CASRGRDSGEQYF	TGTGCCAGCAGGGGCCGGGACTCAGGCGAGCAGTACTTC
.	TRBV7-9	few	TRBJ1-3	CASSNAEGGNTIYF	TGTGCCAGCAGCAACGCCGAAGGTGGAAACACCATATATTTT
.	TRBV3-1	.	TRBJ2-5	CASSQGTDQETQYF	TGTGCCAGCAGCCAAGGGACGGACCAAGAGACCCAGTACTTC
TRBD2	TRBV11-2	many	TRBJ2-3	CASSLARLAGQSDTQYF	TGTGCCAGCAGCTTAGCTCGACTAGCGGGCCAGTCCGATACGCAGTATTTT
TRBD2	TRBV6-1	few	TRBJ2-3	CASSSAGGPETDTQYF	TGTGCCAGCAGTTCGGCGGGAGGGCCTGAAACAGATACGCAGTATTTT
TRBD1	TRBV6-9	.	TRBJ1-1	CASSYGGGVTEAFF	TGTGCCAGCAGTTACGGAGGGGGCGTCACTGAAGCTTTCTTT
.	TRBV5-1	few	TRBJ2-1	CASTSDTSYNEQFF	TGCGCCAGCACTTCGGACACCTCCTACAATGAGCAGTTCTTC
.	TRBV5-1	.	TRBJ2-5	CASSLFEETQYF	TGCGCCAGCAGCTTATTTGAGGAGACCCAGTACTTC
TRBD2	TRBV6-1	.	TRBJ2-1	CASSAGGAWDNEQFF	TGTGCCAGCAGTGCGGGGGGGGCGTGGGACAATGAGCAGTTCTTC
TRBD1	TRBV5-1	few	TRBJ1-1	CASSSGTGITEAFF	TGCGCCAGCAGCTCGGGGACAGGGATCACTGAAGCTTTCTTT
.	TRBV3-1	many	TRBJ2-3	CASSQDPPSTEYF	TGTGCCAGCAGCCAAGATCCCCCATCAACAGAGTATTTT
.	TRBV13	few	TRBJ2-7	CASSRGLYTEQYF	TGTGCCAGCAGCCGCGGGTTATACACCGAGCAGTACTTC
.	TRBV6-6	few	TRBJ2-7	CASSYGGEPYEQYF	TGTGCCAGCAGTTACGGGGGAGAGCCCTACGAGCAGTACTTC
.	TRBV10-3	few	TRBJ1-5	CAISETVNQPQHF	TGTGCCATCAGTGAGACGGTCAATCAGCCCCAGCATTTT
.	TRBV28	many	TRBJ2-1	CASTPLVTISYNEQFF	TGTGCCAGCACCCCTTTAGTGACCATCTCCTACAATGAGCAGTTCTTC
.	TRBV12-3/TRBV12-4	few	TRBJ2-2	CASSQGPGELFF	TGTGCCAGCAGCCAGGGACCCGGGGAGCTGTTTTTT
.	TRBV24-1	few	TRBJ2-1	CATSESLNSYNEQFF	TGTGCCACCAGTGAGAGTCTAAATAGTTACAATGAGCAGTTCTTC
TRBD1	TRBV18	once	TRBJ1-2	CASSPGTGFGYTF	TGTGCCAGCTCACCCGGGACAGGGTTTGGCTACACCTTC
.	TRBV27	many	TRBJ2-1	CASSTLPKVGAYNEQFF	TGTGCCAGCAGTACCCTCCCTAAAGTGGGTGCCTACAATGAGCAGTTCTTC
TRBD1	TRBV20-1	.	TRBJ1-1	CSARRPGTDVSAFF	TGCAGTGCTAGACGCCCCGGGACAGACGTGTCAGCTTTCTTT
.	TRBV20-1	.	TRBJ2-4	CSARDPHGSYIQYF	TGCAGTGCTAGAGATCCCCACGGGAGTTACATTCAGTACTTC
.	TRBV4-1	.	TRBJ1-1	CASSQDTGTGTEAFF	TGCGCCAGCAGCCAGGATACAGGGACGGGAACTGAAGCTTTCTTT
.	TRBV6-1	.	TRBJ2-7	CATKRGTHSYEQYF	TGTGCCACCAAAAGGGGGACTCACTCCTACGAGCAGTACTTC
.	TRBV6-1	.	TRBJ2-7	CASRVPGTYEQYF	TGTGCCAGCAGAGTACCGGGAACCTACGAGCAGTACTTC
.	TRBV24-1	many	TRBJ2-5	CATSAPGEGETQYF	TGTGCCACCAGTGCCCCGGGGGAAGGGGAGACCCAGTACTTC
TRBD2	TRBV20-1	many	TRBJ2-1	CSARSGGRSSYNEQFF	TGCAGTGCTAGATCCGGCGGGAGGAGCTCCTACAATGAGCAGTTCTTC
.	TRBV7-7	.	TRBJ2-2	CASSQGLWSGELFF	TGTGCCAGCAGCCAGGGACTTTGGTCCGGGGAGCTGTTTTTT
TRBD2	TRBV5-4	.	TRBJ2-1	CASSLESGSGNEQFF	TGTGCCAGCAGCTTGGAGAGCGGGAGCGGCAATGAGCAGTTCTTC
TRBD1	TRBV6-5	once	TRBJ2-7	CASSYTDRGYEQYF	TGTGCCAGCAGTTATACGGACAGGGGTTACGAGCAGTACTTC
.	TRBV13	.	TRBJ1-6	CASSLRGAPLHF	TGTGCCAGCAGCTTACGTGGCGCGCCCCTCCACTTT
TRBD1	TRBV3-1	many	TRBJ2-7	CASSRGQGSEQYF	TGTGCCAGCAGCCGAGGACAGGGCTCCGAGCAGTACTTC
TRBD2	TRBV28	few	TRBJ2-7	CASSSGRDFYEQYF	TGTGCCAGCAGTAGCGGGAGAGACTTCTACGAGCAGTACTTC
TRBD2	TRBV10-3	.	TRBJ2-5	CAISETGGWETQYF	TGTGCCATCAGTGAGACGGGAGGCTGGGAGACCCAGTACTTC
TRBD2	TRBV12-3/TRBV12-4	few	TRBJ2-1	CASNTAGDNEQFF	TGTGCCAGCAATACAGCGGGAGACAATGAGCAGTTCTTC
.	TRBV10-3	many	TRBJ1-1	CAISSGNTEAFF	TGTGCCATCAGTTCCGGGAACACTGAAGCTTTCTTT